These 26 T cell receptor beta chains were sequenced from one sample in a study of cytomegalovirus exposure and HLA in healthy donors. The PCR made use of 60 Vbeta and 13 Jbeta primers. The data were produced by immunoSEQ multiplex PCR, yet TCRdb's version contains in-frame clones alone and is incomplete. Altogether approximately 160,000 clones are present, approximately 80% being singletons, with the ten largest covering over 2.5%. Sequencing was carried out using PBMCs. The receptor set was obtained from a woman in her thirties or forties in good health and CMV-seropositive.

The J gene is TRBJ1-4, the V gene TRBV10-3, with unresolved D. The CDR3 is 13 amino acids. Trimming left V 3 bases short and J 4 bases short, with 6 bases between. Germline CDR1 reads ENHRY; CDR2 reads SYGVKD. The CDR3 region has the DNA TGTGCCATCAGTGACACTCTTAATGAAAAACTGTTTTTT. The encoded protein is CAISDTLNEKLFF.

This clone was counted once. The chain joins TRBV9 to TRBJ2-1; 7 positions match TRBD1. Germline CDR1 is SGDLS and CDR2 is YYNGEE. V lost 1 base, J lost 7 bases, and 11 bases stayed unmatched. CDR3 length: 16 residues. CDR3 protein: CASSVSGSTGENEQFF. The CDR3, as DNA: TGTGCCAGCAGCGTATCGGGATCCACAGGGGAGAATGAGCAGTTCTTC.

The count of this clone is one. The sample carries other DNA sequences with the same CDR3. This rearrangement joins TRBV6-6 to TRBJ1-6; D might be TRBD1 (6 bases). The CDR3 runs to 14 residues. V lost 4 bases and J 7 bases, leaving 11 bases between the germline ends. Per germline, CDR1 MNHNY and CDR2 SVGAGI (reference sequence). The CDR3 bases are TGTGCCAGCAGTTCCTCGACAGGCAATTCACCCCTCCACTTT. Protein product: CASSSSTGNSPLHF.

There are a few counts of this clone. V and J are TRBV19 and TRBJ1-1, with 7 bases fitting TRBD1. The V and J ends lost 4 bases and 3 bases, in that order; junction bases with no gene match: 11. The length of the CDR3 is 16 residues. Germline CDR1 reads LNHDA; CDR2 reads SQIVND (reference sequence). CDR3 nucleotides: TGTGCCAGTAGTACGCTGTTTAGGGACAGAGACACTGAAGCTTTCTTT. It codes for CASSTLFRDRDTEAFF.

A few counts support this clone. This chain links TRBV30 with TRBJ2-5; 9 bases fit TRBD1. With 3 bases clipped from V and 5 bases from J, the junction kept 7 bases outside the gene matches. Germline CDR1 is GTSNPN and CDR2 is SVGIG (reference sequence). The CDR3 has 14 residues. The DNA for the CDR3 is TGTGCCTGGAGCCCAGACAGGGGGATTGAGACCCAGTACTTC. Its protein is CAWSPDRGIETQYF.

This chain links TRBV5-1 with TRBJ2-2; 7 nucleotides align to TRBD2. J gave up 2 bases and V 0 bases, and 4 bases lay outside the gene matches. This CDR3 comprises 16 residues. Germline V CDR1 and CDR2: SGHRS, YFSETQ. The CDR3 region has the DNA TGCGCCAGCAGCTTGGAGGGGACTACCAACACCGGGGAGCTGTTTTTT. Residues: CASSLEGTTNTGELFF.

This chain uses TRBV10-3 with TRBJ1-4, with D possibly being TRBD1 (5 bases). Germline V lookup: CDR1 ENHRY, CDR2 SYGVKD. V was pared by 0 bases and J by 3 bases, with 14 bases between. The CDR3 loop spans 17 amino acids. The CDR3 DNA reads TGTGCCATCAGTGAGTCGGGGGGAAATCGACCTAATGAAAAACTGTTTTTT. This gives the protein CAISESGGNRPNEKLFF.

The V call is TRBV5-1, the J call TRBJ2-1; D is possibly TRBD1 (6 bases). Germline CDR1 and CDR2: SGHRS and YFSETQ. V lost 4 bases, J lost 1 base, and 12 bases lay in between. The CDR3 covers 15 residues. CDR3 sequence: CASSPEDRSYNEQFF. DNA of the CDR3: TGCGCCAGCAGCCCGGAAGACAGGTCCTACAATGAGCAGTTCTTC. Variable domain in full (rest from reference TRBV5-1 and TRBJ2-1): KAGVTQTPRYLIKTRGQQVTLSCSPISGHRSVSWYQQTPGQGLQFLFEYFSETQRNKGNFPGRFSGRQFSNSRSEMNVSTLELGDSALYLCASSPEDRSYNEQFFGPGTRLTVL.

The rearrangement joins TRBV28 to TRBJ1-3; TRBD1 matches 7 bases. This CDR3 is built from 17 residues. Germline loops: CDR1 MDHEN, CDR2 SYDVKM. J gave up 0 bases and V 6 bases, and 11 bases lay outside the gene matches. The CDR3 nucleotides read TGTGCCAGCAGATCCTCGCAGGGGGTCTCCTCTGGAAACACCATATATTTT. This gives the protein CASRSSQGVSSGNTIYF.

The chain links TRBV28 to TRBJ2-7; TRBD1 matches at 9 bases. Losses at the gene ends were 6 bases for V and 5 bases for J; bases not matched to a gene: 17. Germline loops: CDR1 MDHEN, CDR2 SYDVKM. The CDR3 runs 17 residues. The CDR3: CASRSLMGGTGFNEQYF. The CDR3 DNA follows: TGTGCCAGCAGGTCCCTGATGGGTGGGACAGGGTTTAACGAGCAGTACTTC. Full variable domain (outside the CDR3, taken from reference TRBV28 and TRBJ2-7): DVKVTQSSRYLVKRTGEKVFLECVQDMDHENMFWYRQDPGLGLRLIYFSYDVKMKEKGDIPEGYSVSREKKERFSLILESASTNQTSMYLCASRSLMGGTGFNEQYFGPGTRLTVT.

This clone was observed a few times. CDR3 coding DNA: TGCGCCAGCAGCTTGCAGGGCTCCAGCTCCTACGAGCAGTACTTC. Translating gives CASSLQGSSSYEQYF. The chain is built from TRBV5-1 and TRBJ2-7, with a possible D match to TRBD1 (5 bases). The CDR3 is made up of 15 amino acids. V was trimmed by 1 base and J by 0 bases, leaving 11 bases between them. Germline assignment: CDR1 SGHRS and CDR2 YFSETQ.

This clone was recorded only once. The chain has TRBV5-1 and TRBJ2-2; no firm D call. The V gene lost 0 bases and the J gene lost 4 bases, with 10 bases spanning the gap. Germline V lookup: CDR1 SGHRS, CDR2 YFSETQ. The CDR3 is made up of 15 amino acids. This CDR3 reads CASSLAQVATGELFF. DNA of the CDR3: TGCGCCAGCAGCTTGGCTCAGGTTGCCACCGGGGAGCTGTTTTTT.

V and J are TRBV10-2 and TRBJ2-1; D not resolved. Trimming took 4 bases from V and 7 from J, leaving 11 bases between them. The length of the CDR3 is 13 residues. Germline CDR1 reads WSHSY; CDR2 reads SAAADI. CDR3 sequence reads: CASSVAFGNEQFF. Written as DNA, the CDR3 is TGCGCCAGCAGTGTAGCCTTCGGGAATGAGCAGTTCTTC.

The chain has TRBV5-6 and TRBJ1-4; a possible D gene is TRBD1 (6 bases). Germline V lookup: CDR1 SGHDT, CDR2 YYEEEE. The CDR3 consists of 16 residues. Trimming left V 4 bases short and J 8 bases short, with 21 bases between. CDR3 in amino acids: CASSAPGTLGGEKLFF. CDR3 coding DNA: TGTGCCAGCAGCGCCCCAGGGACACTCGGGGGGGAAAAACTGTTTTTT.

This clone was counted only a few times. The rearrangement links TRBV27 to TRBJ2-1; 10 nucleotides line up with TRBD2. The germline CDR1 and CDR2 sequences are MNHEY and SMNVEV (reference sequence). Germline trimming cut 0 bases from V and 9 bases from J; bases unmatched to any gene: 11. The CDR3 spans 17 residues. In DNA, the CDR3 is TGTGCCAGCAGTTTATCGGCTCCTAGCGGGAGAGGGGGTGAGCAGTTCTTC. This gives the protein CASSLSAPSGRGGEQFF.

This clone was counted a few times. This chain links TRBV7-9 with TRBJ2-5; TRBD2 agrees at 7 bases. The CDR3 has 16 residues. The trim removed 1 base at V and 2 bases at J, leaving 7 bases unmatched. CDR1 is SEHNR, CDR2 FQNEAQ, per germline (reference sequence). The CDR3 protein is CASSLGLASGQETQYF. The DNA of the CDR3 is TGTGCCAGCAGCTTAGGATTGGCTAGCGGACAAGAGACCCAGTACTTC.

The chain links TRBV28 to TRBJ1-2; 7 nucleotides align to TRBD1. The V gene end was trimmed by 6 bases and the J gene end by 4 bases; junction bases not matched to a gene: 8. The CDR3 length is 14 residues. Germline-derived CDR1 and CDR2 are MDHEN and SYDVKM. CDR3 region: CASSATGYGYGYTF. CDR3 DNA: TGTGCCAGCAGCGCGACAGGGTATGGCTATGGCTACACCTTC.

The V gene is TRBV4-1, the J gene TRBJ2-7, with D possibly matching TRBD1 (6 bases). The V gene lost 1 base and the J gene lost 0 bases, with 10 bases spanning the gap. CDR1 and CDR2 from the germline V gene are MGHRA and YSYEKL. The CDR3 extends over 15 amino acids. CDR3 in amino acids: CASSQGEDSSYEQYF. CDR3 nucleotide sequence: TGCGCCAGCAGCCAAGGCGAGGACAGCTCCTACGAGCAGTACTTC.

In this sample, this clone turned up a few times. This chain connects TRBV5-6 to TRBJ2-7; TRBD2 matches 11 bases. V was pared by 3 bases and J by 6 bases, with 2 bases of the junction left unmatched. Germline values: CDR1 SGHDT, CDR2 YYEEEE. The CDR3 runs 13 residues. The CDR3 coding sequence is TGTGCCAGCAGCTCCGGACTAGCGGGCGAGCAGTACTTC. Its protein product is CASSSGLAGEQYF.

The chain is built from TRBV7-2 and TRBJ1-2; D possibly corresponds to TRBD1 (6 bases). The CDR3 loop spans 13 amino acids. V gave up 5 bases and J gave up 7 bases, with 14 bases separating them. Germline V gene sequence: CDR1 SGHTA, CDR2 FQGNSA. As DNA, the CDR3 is TGTGCCAGCAGCAAACAGGGAGATGGTGGCTACACCTTC. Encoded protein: CASSKQGDGGYTF.

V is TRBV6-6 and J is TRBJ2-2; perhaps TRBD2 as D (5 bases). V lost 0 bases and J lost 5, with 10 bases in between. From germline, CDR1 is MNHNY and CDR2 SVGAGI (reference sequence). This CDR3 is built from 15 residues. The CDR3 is CASSYSGPGTGELFF. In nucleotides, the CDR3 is TGTGCCAGCAGTTACTCTGGACCGGGAACCGGGGAGCTGTTTTTT.

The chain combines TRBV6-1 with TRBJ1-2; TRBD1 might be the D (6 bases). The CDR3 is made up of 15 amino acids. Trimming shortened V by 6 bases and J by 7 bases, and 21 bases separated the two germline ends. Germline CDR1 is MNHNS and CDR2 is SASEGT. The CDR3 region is CASRDNGRGRGGYTF. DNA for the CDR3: TGTGCCAGCAGGGACAACGGACGGGGCAGGGGTGGCTACACCTTC.

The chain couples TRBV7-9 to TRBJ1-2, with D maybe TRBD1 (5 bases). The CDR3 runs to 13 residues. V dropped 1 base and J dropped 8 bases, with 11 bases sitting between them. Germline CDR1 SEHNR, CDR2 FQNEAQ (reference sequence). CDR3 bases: TGTGCCAGCAGCTTAGAGAGCAGGGAAGGCTACACCTTC. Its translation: CASSLESREGYTF.

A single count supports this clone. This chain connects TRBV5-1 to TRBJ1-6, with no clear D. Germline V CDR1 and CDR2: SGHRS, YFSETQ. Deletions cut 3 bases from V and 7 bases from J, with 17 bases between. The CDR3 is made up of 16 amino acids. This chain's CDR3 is CASSSQGGLGNSPLHF. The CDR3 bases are TGCGCCAGCAGCTCCCAAGGAGGGCTCGGGAATTCACCCCTCCACTTT.

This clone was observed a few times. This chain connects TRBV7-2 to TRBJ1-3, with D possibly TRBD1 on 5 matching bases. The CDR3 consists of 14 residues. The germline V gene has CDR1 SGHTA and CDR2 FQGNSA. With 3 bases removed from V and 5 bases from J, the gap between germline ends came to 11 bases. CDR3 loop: CASSFTGTRNTIYF. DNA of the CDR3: TGTGCCAGCAGCTTCACCGGGACTAGAAACACCATATATTTT.

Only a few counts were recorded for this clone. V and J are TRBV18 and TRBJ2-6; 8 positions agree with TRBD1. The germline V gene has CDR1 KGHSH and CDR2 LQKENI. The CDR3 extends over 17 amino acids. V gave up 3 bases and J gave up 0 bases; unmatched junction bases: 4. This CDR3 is CASSPGQASSGANVLTF. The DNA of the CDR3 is TGTGCCAGCTCACCGGGACAGGCGAGCTCTGGGGCCAACGTCCTGACTTTC.